A single sample gave rise to the 25 T cell receptor beta chains below, sequenced in a study of T cell responses to AZD1222 COVID-19 vaccine. This table comes from immunoSEQ multiplex PCR, and its TCRdb copy is limited to in-frame clones, with some not included. The data hold approximately 140,000 clones, with approximately 95% observed a single time. The source was peripheral blood, collected on day 0 of MenACWY control vaccination. The receptor source for this set is an adult in good health.

This clone was counted once. The chain joins TRBV9 to TRBJ1-3, with D unclear. The CDR3 is 16 residues long. Per the germline V gene, CDR1 is SGDLS and CDR2 is YYNGEE. The V end was cut by 0 bases, the J end by 0 bases, with 10 bases between. The CDR3 region has the DNA TGTGCCAGCAGCGTAGGTGTGGTCCGCTCTGGAAACACCATATATTTT. Protein product: CASSVGVVRSGNTIYF.

This chain uses TRBV2 with TRBJ2-5, with no clear D. This CDR3 region has 12 residues. V was clipped by 6 bases and J by 8 bases, with 13 bases between them. Germline CDR1 SNHLY, CDR2 FYNNEI. CDR3 nucleotide sequence: TGTGCCAGCAGCCCGGCCGCCCTAACCCAGTACTTC. This encodes CASSPAALTQYF.

The sample holds one count of this clone. The gene calls are TRBV14 and TRBJ1-1; weak D call: TRBD1 (5 bases). V lost 0 bases and J 2 bases, leaving 13 bases between the germline ends. CDR1 and CDR2 from the germline V gene are SGHDN and FVKESK. The CDR3 sequence is 16 residues long. In nucleotides, the CDR3 is TGTGCCAGCAGCCAAGATTCGGGCAGGGCTAACACTGAAGCTTTCTTT. The encoded protein is CASSQDSGRANTEAFF.

The chain has TRBV21-1 and TRBJ1-3; the table's D call TRBD1 went unverified against the DNA. TRBV21-1 is a listed pseudogene. This CDR3 contains 16 residues. CDR3 in DNA: TGTGCCAGCAGCAGGGGTGGCAGGGAACCCGGAAACACCATATATTTT. Amino acids: CASSRGGREPGNTIYF.

The genes are TRBV6-5 and TRBJ1-5; D gene ambiguous. Germline V CDR1 and CDR2: MNHEY, SVGAGI. V shed 0 bases and J shed 4 bases, with 7 bases lying between them. This CDR3 has 14 residues. DNA for the CDR3: TGTGCCAGCAGTTACTCGAGGGTTAATCAGCCCCAGCATTTT. As protein: CASSYSRVNQPQHF.

The chain uses TRBV6-5 and TRBJ2-3; TRBD2 matches at 9 bases. Germline V CDR1 and CDR2: MNHEY, SVGAGI. Unmatched junction bases numbered 10, after V lost 6 bases and J lost 9 bases. This CDR3 contains 14 residues. The CDR3 loop reads CASSLAGAPGTQYF. The CDR3 DNA sequence: TGTGCCAGCAGCTTAGCGGGGGCCCCCGGGACGCAGTATTTT.

The chain carries TRBV10-3 and TRBJ1-5; D is ambiguous. V lost 0 bases and J lost 0, with 12 bases in between. The germline CDR1 and CDR2 sequences are ENHRY and SYGVKD. The CDR3 loop spans 17 amino acids. The CDR3 region is CAISESGDFLSNQPQHF. CDR3 coding DNA: TGTGCCATCAGTGAGTCAGGAGACTTCCTTAGCAATCAGCCCCAGCATTTT.

The chain joins TRBV6-1 to TRBJ1-2; D not certain. CDR3 length equals 13 residues. The V gene's germline CDR1 is MNHNS and CDR2 SASEGT. Trimming took 2 bases from V and 1 from J, leaving 5 bases between them. CDR3 loop: CASSESYNYGYTF. In nucleotides, the CDR3 is TGTGCCAGCAGTGAATCCTATAACTATGGCTACACCTTC.

The chain employs TRBV6-1 and TRBJ1-6; tentative D call: TRBD1 (6 bases). Trimming cost V 4 bases and J 2 bases, with 12 bases left between them. This CDR3 is 16 amino acids long. Germline V CDR1 and CDR2: MNHNS, SASEGT. The CDR3 DNA sequence: TGTGCCAGCAGTGGGGTAGGGGGGACCTATAATTCACCCCTCCACTTT. Residues: CASSGVGGTYNSPLHF.

The chain employs TRBV14 and TRBJ2-1; D uncertain. Germline-derived CDR1 and CDR2 are SGHDN and FVKESK. V lost 1 base and J 0 bases, leaving 10 bases between the germline ends. The CDR3 contains 16 residues. CDR3 in DNA: TGTGCCAGCAGCCAAGGTAGCCCGAGCTCCTACAATGAGCAGTTCTTC. Amino acid sequence: CASSQGSPSSYNEQFF. The entire variable domain, with the rest obtained from reference TRBV14 and TRBJ2-1, is as follows: EAGVTQFPSHSVIEKGQTVTLRCDPISGHDNLYWYRRVMGKEIKFLLHFVKESKQDESGMPNNRFLAERTGGTYSTLKVQPAELEDSGVYFCASSQGSPSSYNEQFFGPGTRLTVL.

Only one count was recorded for this clone. The rearrangement uses TRBV30 and TRBJ2-2; TRBD2 aligns across 9 bases. Germline CDR1 and CDR2: GTSNPN and SVGIG (reference sequence). V shed 2 bases and J 4 bases; nucleotides not matched to a gene: 11. This CDR3 is 17 amino acids long. In nucleotides, the CDR3 is TGTGCCTGGAGTTTGGCCCCCCTAGCGGGACTCACCGGGGAGCTGTTTTTT. Translation: CAWSLAPLAGLTGELFF. Combining the CDR3 with reference TRBV30 and TRBJ2-2 gives the whole variable domain SQTIHQWPATLVQPVGSPLSLECTVEGTSNPNLYWYRQAAGRGLQLLFYSVGIGQISSEVPQNLSASRPQDRQFILSSKKLLLSDSGFYLCAWSLAPLAGLTGELFFGEGSRLTVL.

This chain uses TRBV7-2 with TRBJ1-2, with a possible D match to TRBD1 (6 bases). V was clipped by 4 bases and J by 4 bases, with 10 bases between them. Germline lookup yields CDR1 SGHTA and CDR2 FQGNSA. CDR3 size: 13 residues. CDR3 in DNA: TGTGCCAGCAGCTCACAGGGATTCTATGGCTACACCTTC. Translation gives CASSSQGFYGYTF.

In DNA, the CDR3 is TGTGCCAGCAGTTTTAAGGTTTCTGATGGCTACACCTTC. It codes for CASSFKVSDGYTF. The chain employs TRBV12-3 or TRBV12-4 and TRBJ1-2, with no clear D. CDR3 length: 13 residues. V was shortened by 3 bases and J by 6 bases, with 11 bases between the two germline ends.

CDR3 in DNA: TGTGCCAGCAGTCTATCGGGGACAGGGAAGGAGACCCAGTACTTC. It encodes CASSLSGTGKETQYF. The V call is TRBV6-5, the J call TRBJ2-5; TRBD1 aligns across 9 bases. Trimming took 5 bases from V and 5 from J; bases not matched to a gene: 9. The CDR3 length is 15 residues. The V gene's germline CDR1 is MNHEY and CDR2 SVGAGI.

CDR3 sequence reads: CASRPDRIVYGYTF. CDR3 in DNA: TGTGCCAGCAGACCCGACAGGATCGTCTATGGCTACACCTTC. The rearrangement links TRBV5-4 to TRBJ1-2, with D tentatively TRBD1 (6 bases). CDR1 and CDR2 (germline): SGHNT, YYREEE (reference sequence). The CDR3 loop spans 14 amino acids. With 5 bases removed from V and 4 bases from J, the gap between germline ends came to 15 bases.

The chain has TRBV3-1 (or the pseudogene TRBV3-2) and TRBJ2-1; 9 nucleotides match TRBD2. This CDR3 has 17 residues. Germline CDR1 is LGHDT and CDR2 is YNNKEL (reference sequence). Trimming at V came to 2 bases and at J to 7 bases, leaving 12 bases not matched to a gene. CDR3 protein: CASSQTLFRGGENEQFF. The CDR3 bases are TGTGCCAGCAGCCAAACTCTTTTCCGCGGGGGGGAGAATGAGCAGTTCTTC.

The chain combines TRBV7-9 with TRBJ2-7, with TRBD2 matching 13 bases. Germline V gives CDR1 SEHNR, CDR2 FQNEAQ (reference sequence). Trimming removed 2 bases from V and 2 bases from J; junction bases left unmatched: 3. This CDR3 contains 16 residues. The CDR3: CASSLKLAGGTYEQYF. In DNA, the CDR3 is TGTGCCAGCAGCTTAAAACTAGCGGGGGGGACCTACGAGCAGTACTTC.

V usage is TRBV7-2 and J usage is TRBJ1-2, with D tentatively TRBD1 (6 bases). The ends were cut back, 5 bases at V and 7 bases at J, with 14 bases in the middle. Germline assignment: CDR1 SGHTA and CDR2 FQGNSA. The CDR3 runs to 13 residues. The CDR3 region is CASSAQGIGGYTF. In nucleotides, the CDR3 is TGTGCCAGCAGCGCACAGGGTATAGGTGGCTACACCTTC.

V usage is TRBV12-3 or TRBV12-4 and J usage is TRBJ1-1, with D possibly being TRBD1 (5 bases). The CDR3 loop spans 13 amino acids. V was clipped by 8 bases and J by 2 bases, with 12 bases between them. CDR3 region: CASGASHNTEAFF. The CDR3 coding sequence is TGTGCCAGCGGGGCGTCACATAACACTGAAGCTTTCTTT.

As for this clone: Distinct nucleotide sequences in the sample also encode this CDR3. The chain carries TRBV14 and TRBJ2-3; no reliable D call. The CDR3 runs 13 residues. The ends were cut back, 1 base at V and 6 bases at J, with 8 bases in the middle. CDR1 is SGHDN and CDR2 is FVKESK in the germline V gene. Written as DNA, the CDR3 is TGTGCCAGCAGCCAAGTGGGAACGGATACGCAGTATTTT. It yields the protein CASSQVGTDTQYF. Full variable domain (rest looked up from reference TRBV14 and TRBJ2-3): EAGVTQFPSHSVIEKGQTVTLRCDPISGHDNLYWYRRVMGKEIKFLLHFVKESKQDESGMPNNRFLAERTGGTYSTLKVQPAELEDSGVYFCASSQVGTDTQYFGPGTRLTVL.

V and J are TRBV7-9 and TRBJ2-4, with 8 bases matching TRBD1. Germline lookup yields CDR1 SEHNR and CDR2 FQNEAQ (reference sequence). V dropped 4 bases and J dropped 6; count of bases not matched to a gene: 8. This CDR3 is built from 15 residues. In DNA, the CDR3 is TGTGCCAGCAGCTCAGGAATGGACAGGGCAAACATTCAGTACTTC. Its translation is CASSSGMDRANIQYF.

The gene calls are TRBV4-3 and TRBJ1-1; TRBD1 agrees at 7 bases. Trimming cost V 1 base and J 4 bases; bases outside gene matches: 9. The CDR3 has 16 amino acids. Germline V CDR1 and CDR2: LGHNA, YSLEER. This chain's CDR3 is CASSQGAGGLGTEAFF. CDR3 nucleotide sequence: TGCGCCAGCAGCCAAGGGGCAGGGGGTCTCGGCACTGAAGCTTTCTTT.

This rearrangement joins TRBV27 to TRBJ1-2, with 7 bases fitting TRBD1. Germline assignment: CDR1 MNHEY and CDR2 SMNVEV (reference sequence). V dropped 4 bases and J dropped 8; count of bases not matched to a gene: 16. This CDR3 contains 16 residues. The CDR3 sequence: CASSSGGQDSTGGYTF. The DNA of the CDR3 is TGTGCCAGCAGTTCGGGAGGACAGGATAGTACGGGAGGCTACACCTTC.

V is TRBV2 and J is TRBJ1-1; D is uncertain. CDR1 and CDR2 (germline): SNHLY, FYNNEI. This CDR3 comprises 14 residues. Trimming stripped 5 bases from V and 5 bases from J, with 15 bases between. The CDR3 protein is CASSIRVRGTEAFF. CDR3 sequence (DNA): TGTGCCAGCAGTATCCGGGTCCGGGGAACTGAAGCTTTCTTT.

This clone was observed a single time. One end of the junction is discordant with germline, which a read error may explain. V gene TRBV4-1 combines with J gene TRBJ2-7; D could derive from TRBD1 or TRBD2 (6 bases each). The CDR3 is made up of 15 amino acids. CDR1 MGHRA and CDR2 YSYEKL come from the germline V gene. The CDR3 bases are TGCGCCAGCAGCCAAAAAGGGGGGAACTCCAACGAGCAGTACTTC. Amino acid sequence: CASSQKGGNSNEQYF.